A single sample gave rise to the 31 T cell receptor beta chains below, sequenced in a study of long-term antiretroviral therapy in people with HIV. Version v3.0 of the immunoSEQ assay was performed at survey level. Sequencing used immunoSEQ multiplex PCR; TCRdb keeps in-frame clones, though not all of them. Altogether about 11,000 clones are present, about 86% being singletons, with the ten largest covering 20%. The sequences come from unsorted PBMCs, collected roughly 7 years after starting antiretroviral therapy. Every receptor here comes from a man aged 50-59 years with HIV.

The chain combines TRBV11-2 with TRBJ1-1; the D gene is possibly TRBD1 (5 bases). Germline CDR1 is SGHAT and CDR2 is FQNNGV. The CDR3 length is 14 residues. V gave up 0 bases and J gave up 5 bases, with 10 bases separating them. Here the CDR3 DNA reads TGTGCCAGCAGCTTAGAGGAGTGGGGGACTGAAGCTTTCTTT. Its protein product is CASSLEEWGTEAFF.

The chain joins TRBV10-3 to TRBJ2-7; maybe TRBD2 (6 bases). Trimming pared 11 bases from V and 2 bases from J, leaving 13 bases between. The CDR3 is made up of 12 amino acids. Germline lookup yields CDR1 ENHRY and CDR2 SYGVKD. CDR3 sequence reads: CAASASPYEQYF. Here the CDR3 DNA reads TGTGCCGCTAGCGCCAGCCCCTACGAGCAGTACTTC.

This clone was counted once. The chain couples TRBV11-1 to TRBJ2-3; no clear D. The CDR3 is 14 amino acids. V was trimmed by 5 bases and J by 2 bases, leaving 11 bases between them. Germline V lookup: CDR1 SGHAT, CDR2 FQDESV (reference sequence). In nucleotides, the CDR3 is TGTGCCAGCAGCCCGACTCAGTTCACAGATACGCAGTATTTT. As protein: CASSPTQFTDTQYF.

The V and J genes are TRBV10-3 and TRBJ2-2; TRBD1 matches at 9 bases. Germline loops: CDR1 ENHRY, CDR2 SYGVKD. This CDR3 has 20 residues. The ends lost 0 bases at V and 5 bases at J; junction bases unmatched: 16. The CDR3 here is CAISESPTRGQGIGTGELFF. The CDR3, as DNA: TGTGCCATCAGTGAGTCCCCCACTCGTGGACAGGGGATTGGGACCGGGGAGCTGTTTTTT.

V is TRBV27 and J is TRBJ2-7; D remains ambiguous. Looked up from germline, CDR1 is MNHEY and CDR2 is SMNVEV (reference sequence). CDR3 size: 16 residues. V was shortened by 1 base and J by 6 bases, with 19 bases between the two germline ends. CDR3 DNA sequence: TGTGCCAGCAGTTTATTGGGCCCCCAGTGGAAAACCGAGCAGTACTTC. Protein product: CASSLLGPQWKTEQYF.

This chain uses TRBV2 with TRBJ1-4, with D possibly matching TRBD1 (6 bases). Germline V gene sequence: CDR1 SNHLY, CDR2 FYNNEI. V shed 1 base and J shed 7 bases, with 16 bases lying between them. This CDR3 spans 16 amino acids. The CDR3 region is CASSEGFGGDGEKLFF. CDR3 nucleotides: TGTGCCAGCAGTGAAGGGTTTGGGGGCGATGGTGAAAAACTGTTTTTT.

This clone was counted only a few times. The chain uses TRBV7-8 and TRBJ1-1; D is uncertain. The CDR3 spans 13 residues. V shed 1 base and J shed 3 bases, with 6 bases lying between them. Germline V gene data show CDR1 as SGHVS and CDR2 as FQNEAQ. For the CDR3, the DNA is TGTGCCAGCAGCTTAGACGGGTACACTGAAGCTTTCTTT. It specifies CASSLDGYTEAFF. The entire variable domain, with the rest obtained from reference TRBV7-8 and TRBJ1-1, is as follows: GAGVSQSPRYKVAKRGQDVALRCDPISGHVSLFWYQQALGQGPEFLTYFQNEAQLDKSGLPSDRFFAERPEGSVSTLKIQRTQQEDSAVYLCASSLDGYTEAFFGQGTRLTVV.

This chain uses TRBV10-3 with TRBJ1-2, with D tentatively TRBD1 (5 bases). CDR1 ENHRY and CDR2 SYGVKD come from the germline V gene. This CDR3 spans 13 amino acids. Trimming took off 7 bases at V and 4 bases at J, with 13 bases between the two ends. In DNA form, the CDR3 reads TGTGCCATCACCCCGGGACCGCTCTATGGCTACACCTTC. The encoded protein is CAITPGPLYGYTF.

The V and J genes are TRBV6-5 and TRBJ2-5; D is undetermined. This CDR3 spans 13 amino acids. Trimming took 2 bases from V and 2 from J, leaving 6 bases between them. Germline V CDR1 and CDR2: MNHEY, SVGAGI. The CDR3 region has the DNA TGTGCCAGCAGTTACGGGTTACAAGAGACCCAGTACTTC. Translating gives CASSYGLQETQYF.

V gene TRBV13 combines with J gene TRBJ2-3; TRBD2 matches at 9 bases. Germline loops: CDR1 PRHDT, CDR2 FYEKMQ (reference sequence). V trimming: 5 bases; J trimming: 6 bases; junction bases outside the gene matches: 12. This CDR3 region has 16 residues. The CDR3 loop reads CASSPWGRGGPDTQYF. The CDR3 nucleotides are TGTGCCAGCAGCCCCTGGGGGCGGGGGGGCCCGGATACGCAGTATTTT.

This CDR3 reads CATSTTGIGGTEAFF. Here the CDR3 DNA reads TGTGCCACGTCCACGACAGGTATCGGTGGGACTGAAGCTTTCTTT. The chain couples TRBV10-3 to TRBJ1-1, with a possible D match to TRBD1 (6 bases). The CDR3 extends over 15 amino acids. V was clipped by 10 bases and J by 5 bases, with 23 bases between them. CDR1 ENHRY and CDR2 SYGVKD come from the germline V gene.

This chain connects TRBV4-1 to TRBJ2-7; a weak D match, TRBD1 (6 bases). CDR3 length equals 15 residues. Germline V CDR1 and CDR2: MGHRA, YSYEKL. With 0 bases removed from V and 6 bases from J, the gap between germline ends came to 15 bases. CDR3 coding DNA: TGCGCCAGCAGCCAAGAGTTACAGGGAAGGGGCGAGCAGTACTTC. This encodes CASSQELQGRGEQYF.

This chain uses TRBV27 with TRBJ2-3; D is unresolved. The CDR3 is made up of 15 amino acids. Germline V lookup: CDR1 MNHEY, CDR2 SMNVEV (reference sequence). Trimming removed 6 bases at V and 0 bases at J, with 13 bases between. CDR3 residues: CASSSDGYSTDTQYF. In nucleotides, the CDR3 is TGTGCCAGCAGCTCGGACGGTTATAGCACAGATACGCAGTATTTT.

The J gene is TRBJ1-6, the V gene TRBV30, with 8 bases fitting TRBD1. The CDR3 spans 14 residues. Germline trimming cut 4 bases from V and 6 bases from J; bases unmatched to any gene: 5. The germline V gene encodes CDR1 GTSNPN and CDR2 SVGIG (reference sequence). In DNA, the CDR3 is TGTGCCTGGACCCAGACAGGGGTTAATTCACCCCTCCACTTT. Its translation is CAWTQTGVNSPLHF.

About this clone itself: At one boundary the junction diverges from the germline segment, which might be a read error. The same CDR3 can be traced to other DNA sequences in this sample. CDR3 sequence: CASSQIGGTAYEQYF. For the CDR3, the DNA is TGCGCCAGCAGCCAGATCGGAGGGACAGCCTATGAGCAGTACTTC. The rearrangement links TRBV4-1 to TRBJ2-7; D is possibly TRBD1 (7 bases). CDR3 length: 15 amino acids. From germline, CDR1 is MGHRA and CDR2 YSYEKL.

V and J are TRBV4-1 and TRBJ2-7, with 8 bases identical to TRBD2. After removal of 2 bases from V and 1 base from J, the junction contained 4 bases not matched to a gene. From germline, CDR1 is MGHRA and CDR2 YSYEKL. This CDR3 contains 15 residues. The chain's CDR3 is CASSQTRGGSYEQYF. Written as DNA, the CDR3 is TGCGCCAGCAGCCAAACTCGCGGGGGGTCCTACGAGCAGTACTTC.

Only one count was recorded for this clone. The chain links TRBV9 to TRBJ2-5, with a tentative D call TRBD1 (6 bases). The V gene lost 0 bases and the J gene lost 5 bases, with 11 bases spanning the gap. The CDR3 is made up of 14 amino acids. Germline CDR1 and CDR2: SGDLS and YYNGEE. CDR3: CASSVEGGAETQYF. The CDR3 DNA reads as TGTGCCAGCAGCGTAGAAGGGGGTGCGGAGACCCAGTACTTC. Using reference TRBV9 and TRBJ2-5 for the parts outside the CDR3, the full variable domain is DSGVTQTPKHLITATGQRVTLRCSPRSGDLSVYWYQQSLDQGLQFLIQYYNGEERAKGNILERFSAQQFPDLHSELNLSSLELGDSALYFCASSVEGGAETQYFGPGTRLLVL.

This clone was picked up a small number of times. This chain joins TRBV7-2 and TRBJ2-3, with 12 bases that match TRBD1. V lost 4 bases to trimming and J lost 4 bases; unmatched junction nucleotides: 6. Germline V lookup: CDR1 SGHTA, CDR2 FQGNSA. CDR3 size: 16 residues. The CDR3 loop reads CASSWGQGALADTQYF. CDR3 sequence (DNA): TGTGCCAGCAGCTGGGGACAGGGGGCGCTGGCAGATACGCAGTATTTT.

The chain recombines TRBV7-9 with TRBJ1-3, with 8 bases that match TRBD1. The V segment lost 3 bases and the J segment 7 bases; nucleotides outside the gene matches: 8. The germline V gene has CDR1 SEHNR and CDR2 FQNEAQ (reference sequence). The CDR3 spans 15 residues. The DNA of the CDR3 is TGTGCCAGCAGCTTGGGGCAGGGGGCATGGAACACCATATATTTT. It specifies CASSLGQGAWNTIYF.

This sequence joins TRBV7-9 and TRBJ2-6; D remains ambiguous. Trimming stripped 1 base from V and 1 base from J, with 5 bases between. This CDR3 is built from 15 residues. Looked up from germline, CDR1 is SEHNR and CDR2 is FQNEAQ (reference sequence). Here the CDR3 DNA reads TGTGCCAGCAGCTTAGGGCAATCTGGGGCCAACGTCCTGACTTTC. This sequence encodes CASSLGQSGANVLTF. The variable domain in full, completed from reference TRBV7-9 and TRBJ2-6, reads DTGVSQNPRHKITKRGQNVTFRCDPISEHNRLYWYRQTLGQGPEFLTYFQNEAQLEKSRLLSDRFSAERPKGSFSTLEIQRTEQGDSAMYLCASSLGQSGANVLTFGAGSRLTVL.

The chain joins TRBV5-5 to TRBJ2-7, with D tentatively TRBD2 (6 bases). Trimming stripped 5 bases from V and 5 bases from J, with 14 bases between. The length of the CDR3 is 13 residues. The germline V gene encodes CDR1 SGHKS and CDR2 YYEKEE (reference sequence). The CDR3 sequence: CASSYAGGHEQYF. The DNA of the CDR3 is TGTGCCAGCAGTTATGCCGGAGGGCACGAGCAGTACTTC.

The CDR3 bases are TGTGCCTGGAGTGTACTGGGACAGCGCCGCTCCTACAATGAGCAGTTCTTC. Protein sequence: CAWSVLGQRRSYNEQFF. This sequence joins TRBV30 and TRBJ2-1; 7 nucleotides align to TRBD1. With V trimmed by 0 bases and J by 0 bases, 8 bases remained unmatched. This CDR3 contains 17 residues. Per germline, CDR1 GTSNPN and CDR2 SVGIG (reference sequence).

This sequence joins TRBV4-1 and TRBJ2-7; D is ambiguous. V was clipped by 0 bases and J by 3 bases, with 6 bases between them. CDR1 and CDR2 (germline): MGHRA, YSYEKL. The CDR3 contains 13 residues. This chain's CDR3 is CASSQEAFYEQYF. The CDR3 coding sequence is TGCGCCAGCAGCCAAGAGGCCTTCTACGAGCAGTACTTC.

The V gene is TRBV7-9, the J gene TRBJ1-1; D is uncertain. The CDR3 loop spans 13 amino acids. V was trimmed by 6 bases and J by 1 base, leaving 9 bases between them. The germline gives CDR1 SEHNR, CDR2 FQNEAQ (reference sequence). The chain's CDR3 is CASSPRQNTEAFF. The CDR3 DNA is TGTGCCAGCAGTCCCCGCCAGAACACTGAAGCTTTCTTT.

The rearrangement uses TRBV6-1 and TRBJ1-6; D gene uncertain. This CDR3 has 14 amino acids. The V end lost 7 bases, the J end lost 1 base, and 8 bases lay between the germline ends. CDR1 is MNHNS and CDR2 is SASEGT in the germline V gene. CDR3 nucleotides: TGTGCCAGCAATGATCCTTCCTATAATTCACCCCTCCACTTT. Encoded protein: CASNDPSYNSPLHF.

The chain employs TRBV21-1 and TRBJ2-2; TRBD1, the table's D call, lacks a check against the DNA. TRBV21-1 is flagged as a pseudogene. This CDR3 comprises 15 residues. The CDR3 reads CARINRPSLTGELFF. CDR3 coding DNA: TGTGCCAGGATCAACAGGCCTAGTCTTACCGGGGAGCTGTTTTTT.

The rearrangement joins TRBV11-2 to TRBJ2-3; 11 bases agree with TRBD1. This CDR3 spans 15 amino acids. Germline V gene sequence: CDR1 SGHAT, CDR2 FQNNGV. Unmatched junction bases numbered 8, after V lost 7 bases and J lost 5 bases. This CDR3 reads CASTLGTGGIDTQYF. The CDR3 DNA follows: TGTGCCAGCACGCTGGGGACAGGGGGGATAGATACGCAGTATTTT.

The rearrangement joins TRBV5-4 to TRBJ2-1, with D maybe TRBD1 (6 bases). The CDR3 contains 12 residues. CDR1 and CDR2 (germline): SGHNT, YYREEE (reference sequence). Here the CDR3 reads CAIRGSYNEQFF. The CDR3 region has the DNA TGTGCAATCAGGGGTTCCTACAATGAGCAGTTCTTC.

The table lists this clone with a few counts. The CDR3 is CASSLPSGLNTEAFF. The CDR3 region has the DNA TGTGCCAGCAGCTTACCCTCTGGATTGAACACTGAAGCTTTCTTT. The rearrangement joins TRBV11-2 to TRBJ1-1; unclear D gene. In germline, CDR1 is SGHAT, CDR2 FQNNGV. Between the trimmed V and J ends, which lost 2 bases and 0 bases, there was a span of 10 bases. The CDR3 consists of 15 residues.

This clone has a handful of counts. This chain connects TRBV29-1 to TRBJ1-2; D is perhaps TRBD1 (5 bases). V was pared by 3 bases and J by 3 bases, with 11 bases between. Looked up from germline, CDR1 is SQVTM and CDR2 is ANQGSEA. The CDR3 has 13 residues. In DNA, the CDR3 is TGCAGCGTTGAGAGGGGTGCCTACTATGGCTACACCTTC. Protein sequence: CSVERGAYYGYTF.

The rearrangement joins TRBV7-8 to TRBJ2-7; D tentatively fits TRBD1 or TRBD2 (5 bases each). Trimming took off 2 bases at V and 13 bases at J, with 24 bases between the two ends. Germline CDR1 and CDR2: SGHVS and FQNEAQ. This CDR3 spans 15 amino acids. The CDR3 bases are TGTGCCAGCAGCTTACTCTCAGGGACCTACCGCCACTTCTACTTC. The encoded protein is CASSLLSGTYRHFYF.